These 22 T cell receptor beta chains were sequenced from one sample in a study of vaccination and CD4 T cells after COVID-19. Indicated treatment: approximately 9-day PBMC culture with coronavirus spike peptide pools or control peptides (ViraFEST assay). Prior to the COVID-19 pandemic (2011-2018), the unexposed donor's CD4+ T cells were collected. No antigen is known for these receptors. Sequenced with the Oncomine TCR Beta short-read assay was DNA taken from cultured CD4+ T cells. TCRdb ran MiXCR on the PCR reads and lists one entry per CDR3 protein. The sample consists of 6,000 to 6,500 distinct CDR3 sequences, approximately 40% of them appearing once. Sequencing input: CD4+ T cells from blood, cultured in vitro. All receptors derive from a human donor in good health.

V and J are TRBV7-9 and TRBJ2-7; D uncertain. This CDR3 has 13 amino acids. The germline V gene has CDR1 SEHNR and CDR2 FQNEAQ (reference sequence). V was cut by 4 bases and J by 2 bases, with 9 bases left in between. CDR3 loop: CASSSSKTYEQYF. As DNA, the CDR3 is TGTGCCAGCAGCTCAAGCAAAACCTACGAGCAGTACTTC.

The V gene is TRBV6-2 or TRBV6-3, the J gene TRBJ2-7; 7 nucleotides line up with TRBD1. J lost 4 bases, V lost 6 bases, and 6 bases had no gene match. The CDR3 is 13 residues long. CDR1 is MNHEY, CDR2 SVGEGT, per germline. The CDR3 spells CASSPTGVYEQYF. CDR3 nucleotide sequence: TGTGCCAGCAGCCCTACAGGGGTGTACGAGCAGTACTTC.

This clonotype was seen just once. The chain carries TRBV10-3 and TRBJ2-3, with 8 bases lining up with TRBD2. Germline CDR1 reads ENHRY; CDR2 reads SYGVKD. The CDR3 is made up of 14 amino acids. V lost 7 bases, J lost 6 bases, and 9 bases stayed unmatched. This CDR3 is CAIKVAGGIDTQYF. The CDR3 DNA reads TGTGCCATCAAGGTGGCGGGGGGAATCGATACGCAGTATTTT.

The V call is TRBV12-3 or TRBV12-4, the J call TRBJ1-5; D possibly corresponds to TRBD1 (5 bases). CDR3 length equals 15 residues. Trimming took off 6 bases at V and 1 base at J, with 13 bases between the two ends. CDR3 protein: CASSPGGESNQPQHF. The CDR3 DNA is TGTGCCAGCAGCCCCGGGGGGGAGAGCAATCAGCCCCAGCATTTT.

As DNA, the CDR3 is TGCGCCAGCAGCTTGGGTCTTGGGACAGGGGCTGGCGAGCAGTACTTC. Its protein product is CASSLGLGTGAGEQYF. The chain uses TRBV5-1 and TRBJ2-7; 10 nucleotides line up with TRBD1. The CDR3 covers 16 residues. The ends lost 0 bases at V and 6 bases at J; junction bases unmatched: 9. Germline V lookup: CDR1 SGHRS, CDR2 YFSETQ.

The chain carries TRBV2 and TRBJ2-7, with unresolved D. CDR1 is SNHLY, CDR2 FYNNEI, per germline. This CDR3 region has 16 residues. Trimming shortened V by 5 bases and J by 2 bases, and 19 bases separated the two germline ends. In DNA form, the CDR3 reads TGTGCCAGCAGTTACTCCTCCCCGGCGCGAACCTACGAGCAGTACTTC. Translation: CASSYSSPARTYEQYF.

This clonotype was detected a few times. This CDR3 reads CASSPVKTSGEAFF. For the CDR3, the DNA is TGTGCCAGCAGCCCAGTTAAGACGTCAGGCGAAGCTTTCTTT. The chain uses TRBV7-9 and TRBJ1-1; D remains unclear. This CDR3 comprises 14 residues. V lost 5 bases, J lost 8 bases, and 18 bases lay in between. Germline assignment: CDR1 SEHNR and CDR2 FQNEAQ (reference sequence). Variable domain in full (rest from reference TRBV7-9 and TRBJ1-1): DTGVSQNPRHKITKRGQNVTFRCDPISEHNRLYWYRQTLGQGPEFLTYFQNEAQLEKSRLLSDRFSAERPKGSFSTLEIQRTEQGDSAMYLCASSPVKTSGEAFFGQGTRLTVV.

In its sample, this clonotype was seen once. This chain connects TRBV11-2 to TRBJ1-5; D remains ambiguous. CDR1 and CDR2 from the germline V gene are SGHAT and FQNNGV. The CDR3 extends over 14 amino acids. V gave up 5 bases and J gave up 7 bases, with 15 bases separating them. The CDR3 loop is CASSALGVQQPQHF. Written as DNA, the CDR3 is TGTGCCAGCAGCGCCCTCGGGGTACAACAGCCCCAGCATTTT. Variable domain in full (rest from reference TRBV11-2 and TRBJ1-5): EAGVAQSPRYKIIEKRQSVAFWCNPISGHATLYWYQQILGQGPKLLIQFQNNGVVDDSQLPKDRFSAERLKGVDSTLKIQPAKLEDSAVYLCASSALGVQQPQHFGDGTRLSIL.

This clonotype has just a few counts. V usage is TRBV19 and J usage is TRBJ2-7; 7 bases line up with TRBD1. V lost 1 base and J lost 6; bases outside the gene matches: 0. The CDR3 runs to 12 residues. Germline loops: CDR1 LNHDA, CDR2 SQIVND (reference sequence). CDR3 coding DNA: TGTGCCAGTAGTATAGGACAGGGCGAGCAGTACTTC. Translated: CASSIGQGEQYF.

This chain links TRBV5-4 with TRBJ2-3, with 8 positions matching TRBD1. The CDR3 runs 15 residues. J gave up 1 base and V 3 bases, and 4 bases lay outside the gene matches. CDR1 and CDR2 (germline): SGHNT, YYREEE (reference sequence). The CDR3 region has the DNA TGTGCCAGCAGCTCGTTACAGGGGGGCACAGATACGCAGTATTTT. Residues: CASSSLQGGTDTQYF.

This chain links TRBV12-3 or TRBV12-4 with TRBJ1-6; TRBD1 matches 7 bases. V trimming: 4 bases; J trimming: 7 bases; junction bases outside the gene matches: 4. CDR3 length: 14 residues. The chain's CDR3 is CASSSTGSNSPLHF. DNA for the CDR3: TGTGCCAGCAGTTCGACAGGGTCGAATTCACCCCTCCACTTT.

The CDR3 region is CASSALGYGYTF. CDR3 in DNA: TGTGCCAGCTCCGCCCTGGGGTATGGCTACACCTTC. The rearrangement links TRBV11-2 to TRBJ1-2; D is ambiguous. The CDR3 has 12 residues. The V and J ends lost 8 bases and 5 bases respectively, with 12 bases between them. Germline CDR1 reads SGHAT; CDR2 reads FQNNGV.

This rearrangement joins TRBV7-3 to TRBJ1-1; D might be TRBD1 (5 bases). Trimming removed 1 base from V and 3 bases from J, with 12 bases in between. Germline V lookup: CDR1 SGHTA, CDR2 FQGTGA. The CDR3 consists of 15 residues. CDR3 DNA sequence: TGTGCCAGCAGCTTAATACTAGTAGGGGACACTGAAGCTTTCTTT. It yields the protein CASSLILVGDTEAFF.

The chain couples TRBV7-3 to TRBJ1-1; no clear D. From germline, CDR1 is SGHTA and CDR2 FQGTGA. Deletions cut 0 bases from V and 4 bases from J, with 6 bases between. The CDR3 runs to 13 residues. CDR3 DNA sequence: TGTGCCAGCAGCTTAACATCGGTCACTGAAGCTTTCTTT. This sequence encodes CASSLTSVTEAFF.

This clonotype was recorded once. The chain is built from TRBV28 and TRBJ2-2; weak D call: TRBD1 (7 bases). The CDR3 sequence is 14 residues long. Trimming shortened V by 10 bases and J by 3 bases, and 15 bases separated the two germline ends. CDR1 and CDR2 (germline): MDHEN, SYDVKM. Written as DNA, the CDR3 is TGTGCCACAACGGGGGACAGATACACCGGGGAGCTGTTTTTT. Amino acids: CATTGDRYTGELFF.

This clonotype came up a few times. The chain joins TRBV7-2 to TRBJ1-2, with D tentatively TRBD1 (6 bases). The germline V gene encodes CDR1 SGHTA and CDR2 FQGNSA. Trimming removed 3 bases at V and 8 bases at J, with 10 bases between. The CDR3 has 12 amino acids. The CDR3 DNA reads TGTGCCAGCAGCTTCAGGGGAGGCGGCTACACCTTC. This sequence encodes CASSFRGGGYTF.

By its share, this clonotype is hyperexpanded. The rearrangement uses TRBV20-1 and TRBJ2-3, with TRBD1 identical over 9 bases. CDR3 length: 13 residues. From germline, CDR1 is DFQATT and CDR2 SNEGSKA (reference sequence). The CDR3 is CRAGQGGPDTQYF. The CDR3 nucleotides read TGCAGAGCGGGACAGGGAGGGCCAGATACGCAGTATTTT.

This chain's CDR3 is CAISPDRVRSPLHF. CDR3 DNA sequence: TGTGCCATCAGCCCAGACAGGGTTCGTTCACCCCTCCACTTT. This rearrangement joins TRBV10-3 to TRBJ1-6, with TRBD1 identical over 7 bases. CDR3 size: 14 residues. Per germline, CDR1 ENHRY and CDR2 SYGVKD. The V gene end was trimmed by 6 bases and the J gene end by 9 bases; junction bases not matched to a gene: 8.

This clonotype was seen a few times. V usage is TRBV4-1 and J usage is TRBJ1-5, with D unresolved. CDR1 and CDR2 from the germline V gene are MGHRA and YSYEKL. The V gene lost 0 bases and the J gene lost 0 bases, with 6 bases spanning the gap. CDR3 length: 15 amino acids. The CDR3 reads CASSQDWNSNQPQHF. Here the CDR3 DNA reads TGCGCCAGCAGCCAAGATTGGAATAGCAATCAGCCCCAGCATTTT.

The chain has TRBV21-1 and TRBJ1-2; the D call TRBD1 from the table was never checked on the DNA. TRBV21-1 is flagged as a pseudogene. The CDR3 is made up of 16 amino acids. CDR3 DNA: TGTGCCAGCAGCAAAGATGGGGGACAGGGGGACTATGGCTACACCTTC. Encoded protein: CASSKDGGQGDYGYTF.

This clonotype was seen a few times. The chain has TRBV7-2 and TRBJ1-1, with D unresolved. Trimming left V 0 bases short and J 4 bases short, with 12 bases between. Germline V gene sequence: CDR1 SGHTA, CDR2 FQGNSA. This CDR3 has 15 residues. The DNA of the CDR3 is TGTGCCAGCAGCTTAGCTCCGGGGATGGGCACTGAAGCTTTCTTT. It yields the protein CASSLAPGMGTEAFF.

This clonotype occurred a few times. DNA of the CDR3: TGTGCCAGCAGCTTAGGTTCAGGTCCGGTTAGGGAAGCTTTCTTT. Its protein is CASSLGSGPVREAFF. The genes are TRBV7-9 and TRBJ1-1; no clear D. The CDR3 is made up of 15 amino acids. Trimming pared 1 base from V and 8 bases from J, leaving 17 bases between. CDR1 is SEHNR and CDR2 is FQNEAQ in the germline V gene (reference sequence).